This TCR beta chain was captured by sequencing in a study of T-cell reconstitution after alpha-beta-depleted transplantation in children. Overall study findings and caveats: Surviving recipient T cells and thymic progenitors underlay high day-60 TCRbeta diversity in some patients. Most T-cell counts and diversity one year after the transplant came from T cells that were newly produced.

Using unique molecular identifiers, the investigators prepared the TCRbeta library. TCRdb itself ran the PCR reads through MiXCR, one entry per CDR3 protein. Seen here are around 450,000 distinct CDR3 sequences, roughly 15% observed once, and the top ten hold over 25%. Trimming cost V 0 bases and J 0 bases, with 11 bases left between them. Germline CDR1 and CDR2: LNHNV and YYDKDF (reference sequence). There are 16 residues in the CDR3. This clonotype turned up a few times. Its antigen remains unidentified. Sequencing used PBMCs, mostly from graft donor cells, obtained 360 days after TCRalphabeta/CD19-depleted stem cell transplant. The chain employs TRBV15 and TRBJ1-1; a weak D match, TRBD1 (6 bases). The source is a boy under two years old who had a stem cell transplant for Wiskott-Aldrich syndrome, so the T cells may come from the graft donor. The CDR3: CATSREYREMNTEAFF. In DNA form, the CDR3 reads TGTGCCACCAGCAGAGAATACAGGGAGATGAACACTGAAGCTTTCTTT.